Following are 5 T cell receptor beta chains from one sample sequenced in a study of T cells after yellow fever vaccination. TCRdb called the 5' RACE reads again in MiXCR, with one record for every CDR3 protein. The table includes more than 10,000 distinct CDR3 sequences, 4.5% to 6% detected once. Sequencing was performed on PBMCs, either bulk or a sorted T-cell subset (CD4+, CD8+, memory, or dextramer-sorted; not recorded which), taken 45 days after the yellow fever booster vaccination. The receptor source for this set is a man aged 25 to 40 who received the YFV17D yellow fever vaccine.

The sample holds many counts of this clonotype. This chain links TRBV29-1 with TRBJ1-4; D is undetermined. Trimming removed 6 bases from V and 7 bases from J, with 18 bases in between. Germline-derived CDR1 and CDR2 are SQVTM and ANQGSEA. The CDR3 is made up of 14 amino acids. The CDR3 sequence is CSVETGIEAEKLFF. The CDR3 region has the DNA TGCAGCGTAGAGACCGGGATTGAAGCTGAAAAACTGTTTTTT.

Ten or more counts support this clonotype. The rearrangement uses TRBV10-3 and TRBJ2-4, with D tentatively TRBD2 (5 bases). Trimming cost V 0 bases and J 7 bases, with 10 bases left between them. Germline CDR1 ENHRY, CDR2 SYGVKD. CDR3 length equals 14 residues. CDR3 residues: CAISESGRTNIQYF. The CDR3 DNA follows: TGTGCCATCAGTGAGTCAGGCAGGACTAACATTCAGTACTTC.

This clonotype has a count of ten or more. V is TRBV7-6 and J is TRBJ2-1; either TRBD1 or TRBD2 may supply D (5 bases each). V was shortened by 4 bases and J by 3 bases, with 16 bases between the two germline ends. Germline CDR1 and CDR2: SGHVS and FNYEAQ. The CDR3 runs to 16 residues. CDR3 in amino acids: CASSSSPGTNYNEQFF. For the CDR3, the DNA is TGTGCCAGCAGCTCTAGCCCCGGGACCAACTACAATGAGCAGTTCTTC.

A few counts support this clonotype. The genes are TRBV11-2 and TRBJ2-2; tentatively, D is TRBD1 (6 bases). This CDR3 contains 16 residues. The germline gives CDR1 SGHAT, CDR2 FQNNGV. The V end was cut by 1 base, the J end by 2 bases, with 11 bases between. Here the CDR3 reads CASSLGGPYNTGELFF. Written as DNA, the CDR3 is TGTGCCAGCAGCTTAGGGGGGCCCTACAACACCGGGGAGCTGTTTTTT.

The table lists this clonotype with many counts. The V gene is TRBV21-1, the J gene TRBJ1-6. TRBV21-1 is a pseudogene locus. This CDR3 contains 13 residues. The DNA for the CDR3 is TGTGCCAGCAGCCCTCGAATGGGTTCACCCCTCCACTTT. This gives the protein CASSPRMGSPLHF.